This TCR beta chain was identified during a study of a mutant IDH1 vaccine in newly diagnosed glioma (dated by TCRdb to the early 2020s). Background for the entire study: Eight vaccinations were administered to patients in weeks 1, 3, 5, 7, 11, 15, 19 and 23, corresponding to visits V03 through V10. In the chemotherapy-containing groups, vaccination started alongside temozolomide cycles, whereas in patients who had radiotherapy alone it started 4-6 weeks after radiotherapy. Of the 25 to 35 patients who were treated, 62.5% were male and approximately 38% were female, and the mean age was approximately 40 years. Prior to enrollment, standard therapy consisting of radiotherapy alone, temozolomide alone, or radiochemotherapy with temozolomide had been administered to patients, with the combination being received by most patients. Six visits were used for peripheral blood collection: V03 (baseline), V05, V07, V10, V12 and V13. Longitudinal TCRB deep sequencing was performed for some 25 treated patients wherever samples were available for exploratory analyses.

This clone has a handful of counts. No antigen is known for it. It has no much larger one-base neighbor in the sample; base qualities were not kept. Receptors were amplified or captured by the immunoSEQ multiplex PCR assay. Rearranged TCR beta chain sequences were amplified using the hsTCRB Kit according to the manufacturer's protocol. An Illumina MiSeq was used to sequence the TCRB libraries. The study's own analysis went as follows. Demultiplexing, trimming and gene mapping were performed with the kit vendor's proprietary platform. Here the immuneACCESS table is served through TCRdb, limited to in-frame sequences with V and J called. Missing clones are a known gap in these copies; in checked studies unresolved V genes cover under half, and the rest lacks a known reason. For V, J and clone size, that table is used; D and trimming come from the DNA. A total of under 50,000 clones appear in this sample, approximately 89% of them only once. Jointly, the top ten make up just under 4% of the sample.

Deletion took 1 base off V and 1 base off J, with a span of 7 bases between the germline ends. Including cysteine and phenylalanine, the CDR3 has 14 amino acids. The DNA shown is the 42-base CDR3, in frame from base 1. The germline V gene provides CDR1 SGHTA and CDR2 FQGNSA. Results and caveats for the whole study, not just this receptor: Availability determined which PBMC samples were chosen for TCRB deep sequencing. Vaccine-induced immune responses across multiple MHC alleles were detected in 90% to 95% of patients. Pseudoprogression appeared unrelated to alterations in the top peripheral T cell clonotypes detected by TCRB sequencing. According to the authors, sample limitations meant that analyses of patient blood samples could not be reproduced.

Sample time point, as interpreted from the label and publication: week 23, last vaccination. Each vaccine dose, consisting of 300 ug of a 20-mer mutant IDH1 peptide in Montanide, was administered subcutaneously with topical imiquimod. Donors had newly diagnosed WHO grade 3 or 4 IDH1-mutant astrocytomas with loss of nuclear ATRX. The samples were drawn from NOA16, a multicentre, single-arm, open-label phase I trial in Germany that tested a mutant IDH1 peptide vaccine in humans for the first time. The DNeasy Blood and Tissue Kit was used to extract genomic DNA from EDTA blood for TCRB sequencing. The chain employs TRBV7-2 and TRBJ1-1, and possibly TRBD1, on 6 matching bases. This receptor was identified in a man between 45 and 60 years old with glioma. This specimen consisted of PBMCs, obtained from a glioma patient whose treatment included an IDH1 peptide vaccine. The nucleotides are TGTGCCAGCAGCTTAGAAGGGGGGAACACTGAAGCTTTCTTT. Translated, this gives CASSLEGGNTEAFF.